This TCR beta chain was documented in a study of vaccination effects on CD4 cells after COVID-19. Study-wide points: Convalescent patients in the study were few, and early post-infection timepoints were absent.

Assay: immunoSEQ multiplex PCR; the TCRdb copy retains only in-frame clones and omits some. The table includes about 54,000 clones, roughly 80% detected once. Ahead of sequencing, the ViraFEST assay grew antigen-specific CD4+ T cells using viral peptide pools. When ten to eleven days of culture had elapsed, CD4+ T cells were isolated. As regards this clone: Antigen unknown.

This CDR3 is 13 amino acids long. The germline V and J ends were trimmed by 2 bases and 7 bases, with 9 bases remaining between them. Germline V lookup: CDR1 SGHTA, CDR2 FQGNSA. The starting material was CD4+ T cells from PBMCs cultured with HCoV-229E spike peptides, obtained before COVID-19 vaccination. The sequence derives from a human donor who received a COVID-19 vaccine. V and J are TRBV7-2 and TRBJ2-1; D is unclear. The CDR3 loop reads CASSLRRWNEQFF. The CDR3 DNA is TGTGCCAGCAGCTTACGGAGATGGAATGAGCAGTTCTTC.